Shown below are 25 T cell receptor beta chains from a single sample sequenced in a study of control samples from healthy donors and cancer patients. Profiled with immunoSEQ multiplex PCR; TCRdb holds only in-frame clones, not every one. The sample lists under 150,000 clones; 90% to 95% were seen once. Sequencing was performed on PBMCs. Receptors originate from a man aged 50 to 59 with head and neck cancer.

The chain carries TRBV19 and TRBJ1-2; D remains unclear. CDR1 is LNHDA and CDR2 is SQIVND in the germline V gene (reference sequence). The CDR3 contains 13 residues. V shed 7 bases and J shed 3 bases, with 12 bases lying between them. The CDR3 loop is CASTNGLDYGYTF. CDR3 coding DNA: TGTGCCAGTACCAACGGGCTTGACTATGGCTACACCTTC.

The chain recombines TRBV19 with TRBJ1-5; 10 bases align to TRBD1. The J segment lost 6 bases and the V segment lost 3 bases, leaving 8 bases of the junction unmatched. The germline gives CDR1 LNHDA, CDR2 SQIVND (reference sequence). The CDR3 sequence is 16 residues long. DNA of the CDR3: TGTGCCAGTAGTATTGAGGGGACAGGGGTGATTCAGCCCCAGCATTTT. This sequence encodes CASSIEGTGVIQPQHF. The whole variable domain, filled in from reference TRBV19 and TRBJ1-5, reads DGGITQSPKYLFRKEGQNVTLSCEQNLNHDAMYWYRQDPGQGLRLIYYSQIVNDFQKGDIAEGYSVSREKKESFPLTVTSAQKNPTAFYLCASSIEGTGVIQPQHFGDGTRLSIL.

The rearrangement links TRBV9 to TRBJ1-2; 7 bases are shared with TRBD1. V was clipped by 4 bases and J by 6 bases; unmatched bases: 9. Germline V lookup: CDR1 SGDLS, CDR2 YYNGEE. The CDR3 has 14 residues. This CDR3 is CASSTGTEVNGYTF. CDR3 nucleotide sequence: TGTGCCAGCAGCACGGGGACAGAGGTCAATGGCTACACCTTC. The variable domain in full, with the rest retrieved from reference TRBV9 and TRBJ1-2, is DSGVTQTPKHLITATGQRVTLRCSPRSGDLSVYWYQQSLDQGLQFLIQYYNGEERAKGNILERFSAQQFPDLHSELNLSSLELGDSALYFCASSTGTEVNGYTFGSGTRLTVV.

J is TRBJ2-7 and V is TRBV7-2; 9 nucleotides agree with TRBD1. The CDR3 is 14 amino acids. The trim removed 3 bases at V and 3 bases at J, leaving 3 bases unmatched. Germline V gives CDR1 SGHTA, CDR2 FQGNSA. The CDR3 coding sequence is TGTGCCAGCAGCTTCGACAGGGGGAGCTACGAGCAGTACTTC. Translated: CASSFDRGSYEQYF. Full variable domain (outside the CDR3, taken from reference TRBV7-2 and TRBJ2-7): GAGVSQSPSNKVTEKGKDVELRCDPISGHTALYWYRQSLGQGLEFLIYFQGNSAPDKSGLPSDRFSAERTGGSVSTLTIQRTQQEDSAVYLCASSFDRGSYEQYFGPGTRLTVT.

The V and J genes are TRBV7-2 and TRBJ2-1, with 7 bases aligning to TRBD2. This CDR3 spans 16 amino acids. CDR1 and CDR2 (germline): SGHTA, FQGNSA. The V gene end was trimmed by 0 bases and the J gene end by 10 bases; junction bases not matched to a gene: 12. DNA for the CDR3: TGTGCCAGCAGCTTAGCAAGGGACGCCATGGGGGGGGAGCAGTTCTTC. Translation: CASSLARDAMGGEQFF.

V is TRBV7-8 and J is TRBJ1-2; 8 bases are a match to TRBD1. The germline CDR1 and CDR2 sequences are SGHVS and FQNEAQ. This CDR3 is 16 amino acids long. V was clipped by 4 bases and J by 0 bases; unmatched bases: 7. Here the CDR3 reads CASSSDWTGSNYGYTF. CDR3 DNA: TGTGCCAGCAGCTCCGACTGGACAGGGTCTAACTATGGCTACACCTTC.

In DNA, the CDR3 is TGTGCCAGCAGACCCTGGGGCAGGCAGCGGGGGAACACTGAAGCTTTCTTT. Its protein is CASRPWGRQRGNTEAFF. This chain connects TRBV11-2 to TRBJ1-1; D possibly corresponds to TRBD1 (5 bases). The CDR3 covers 17 residues. Germline V gene lookup returns CDR1 SGHAT and CDR2 FQNNGV. V was shortened by 6 bases and J by 1 base, with 21 bases between the two germline ends.

The CDR3 region has the DNA TGTGCCAGCAGCCCCCGAGGACAGGTGAACTATGGCTACACCTTC. This translates into CASSPRGQVNYGYTF. The J gene is TRBJ1-2, the V gene TRBV6-2 or TRBV6-3; TRBD1 aligns across 7 bases. The CDR3 loop spans 15 amino acids. Germline values: CDR1 MNHEY, CDR2 SVGEGT. The V segment lost 6 bases and the J segment 2 bases; nucleotides outside the gene matches: 9.

The V and J genes are TRBV18 and TRBJ1-1, with D perhaps TRBD1 (6 bases). The germline V gene encodes CDR1 KGHSH and CDR2 LQKENI. Trimming pared 4 bases from V and 0 bases from J, leaving 12 bases between. This CDR3 comprises 15 residues. The CDR3: CASSRTGGLNTEAFF. Here the CDR3 DNA reads TGTGCCAGCTCACGAACGGGGGGGCTGAACACTGAAGCTTTCTTT. The whole variable domain, filled in from reference TRBV18 and TRBJ1-1, reads NAGVMQNPRHLVRRRGQEARLRCSPMKGHSHVYWYRQLPEEGLKFMVYLQKENIIDESGMPKERFSAEFPKEGPSILRIQQVVRGDSAAYFCASSRTGGLNTEAFFGQGTRLTVV.

V gene TRBV4-1 combines with J gene TRBJ2-3; the D gene could be TRBD1 or TRBD2 (5 bases each). The CDR3 contains 17 residues. Germline V gene data show CDR1 as MGHRA and CDR2 as YSYEKL. V lost 4 bases and J 4 bases, leaving 21 bases between the germline ends. The CDR3 loop is CASSPGATYVIPDTQYF. The CDR3 coding sequence is TGCGCCAGCAGCCCCGGGGCGACTTATGTGATTCCAGATACGCAGTATTTT.

The chain carries TRBV5-6 and TRBJ1-3, with TRBD1 matching over 7 bases. Trimming at V came to 2 bases and at J to 2 bases, leaving 13 bases not matched to a gene. CDR3 length equals 18 residues. In germline, CDR1 is SGHDT, CDR2 YYEEEE. The CDR3 region is CASSLNWGSGTAGNTIYF. CDR3 coding DNA: TGTGCCAGCAGCTTAAATTGGGGAAGTGGGACAGCTGGAAACACCATATATTTT.

The chain combines TRBV2 with TRBJ1-2, with 9 positions matching TRBD1. The CDR3 spans 16 residues. Germline V lookup: CDR1 SNHLY, CDR2 FYNNEI. V lost 8 bases to trimming and J lost 5 bases; unmatched junction nucleotides: 15. CDR3 residues: CASFGPGTGYGYGYTF. In nucleotides, the CDR3 is TGTGCCAGCTTTGGCCCCGGGACAGGGTATGGATATGGCTACACCTTC.

The chain combines TRBV18 with TRBJ1-2, with 7 positions matching TRBD1. Germline V lookup: CDR1 KGHSH, CDR2 LQKENI. The CDR3 covers 14 residues. Trimming at V came to 3 bases and at J to 2 bases, leaving 3 bases not matched to a gene. The CDR3 DNA is TGTGCCAGCTCACCCCAGGGACAGAACTATGGCTACACCTTC. Its protein is CASSPQGQNYGYTF. The full variable domain, in which reference TRBV18 and TRBJ1-2 provide the parts outside the CDR3, is NAGVMQNPRHLVRRRGQEARLRCSPMKGHSHVYWYRQLPEEGLKFMVYLQKENIIDESGMPKERFSAEFPKEGPSILRIQQVVRGDSAAYFCASSPQGQNYGYTFGSGTRLTVV.

The chain has TRBV28 and TRBJ1-2; 11 bases map to TRBD1. Germline-derived CDR1 and CDR2 are MDHEN and SYDVKM. The CDR3 length is 16 residues. J was trimmed by 5 bases and V by 4 bases; bases with no gene match: 9. The chain's CDR3 is CASSSAGTGGVYGYTF. Here the CDR3 DNA reads TGTGCCAGCAGTTCCGCCGGGACAGGGGGGGTGTATGGCTACACCTTC.

The chain links TRBV18 to TRBJ2-2; D remains ambiguous. The CDR3 is 15 residues long. The V gene lost 4 bases and the J gene lost 1 base, with 10 bases spanning the gap. Germline-derived CDR1 and CDR2 are KGHSH and LQKENI. The CDR3, as DNA: TGTGCCAGCTCACTACGGACGGGGAACACCGGGGAGCTGTTTTTT. Encoded protein: CASSLRTGNTGELFF.

J is TRBJ2-7 and V is TRBV5-6, with 7 bases lining up with TRBD1. V lost 4 bases, J lost 2 bases, and 6 bases stayed unmatched. From germline, CDR1 is SGHDT and CDR2 YYEEEE. There are 14 residues in the CDR3. The CDR3 region has the DNA TGTGCCAGCAGCCCGACAGGGTGGGCCTACGAGCAGTACTTC. Residues: CASSPTGWAYEQYF.

The rearrangement uses TRBV2 and TRBJ1-2; no clear D. CDR1 is SNHLY and CDR2 is FYNNEI in the germline V gene. The CDR3 is 15 residues long. Trimming shortened V by 4 bases and J by 7 bases, and 19 bases separated the two germline ends. CDR3 residues: CASSVGSLPTSGYTF. CDR3 DNA sequence: TGTGCCAGCAGTGTGGGATCCCTGCCCACTAGTGGCTACACCTTC. Drawing the rest from reference TRBV2 and TRBJ1-2, the complete variable domain is EPEVTQTPSHQVTQMGQEVILRCVPISNHLYFYWYRQILGQKVEFLVSFYNNEISEKSEIFDDQFSVERPDGSNFTLKIRSTKLEDSAMYFCASSVGSLPTSGYTFGSGTRLTVV.

The CDR3 spells CASGQGEGLVSYNSPLHF. CDR3 nucleotide sequence: TGTGCTAGTGGCCAGGGGGAGGGTTTAGTATCGTATAATTCACCCCTCCACTTT. V usage is TRBV12-5 and J usage is TRBJ1-6; 7 bases line up with TRBD1. The CDR3 runs to 18 residues. Germline V lookup: CDR1 LGHNT, CDR2 FRNRAP. V lost 6 bases, J lost 4 bases, and 15 bases stayed unmatched.

The rearrangement uses TRBV5-5 and TRBJ1-1; D uncertain. Germline loops: CDR1 SGHKS, CDR2 YYEKEE (reference sequence). The CDR3 consists of 14 residues. Deletions cut 0 bases from V and 11 bases from J, with 17 bases between. The CDR3 protein is CASSLGGRRGEAFF. The CDR3 DNA reads as TGTGCCAGCAGCTTGGGTGGACGCCGCGGGGAGGCTTTCTTT.

The chain combines TRBV7-6 with TRBJ2-2, with 8 bases that match TRBD2. CDR1 and CDR2 (germline): SGHVS, FNYEAQ. This CDR3 spans 16 amino acids. V lost 3 bases and J lost 1; bases outside the gene matches: 4. The CDR3 protein is CASSLAGGRNTGELFF. The CDR3 region has the DNA TGTGCCAGCAGCTTGGCGGGGGGCAGGAACACCGGGGAGCTGTTTTTT.

The gene calls are TRBV30 and TRBJ1-3; D is undetermined. This CDR3 contains 13 residues. V gave up 4 bases and J gave up 4 bases, with 11 bases separating them. Germline values: CDR1 GTSNPN, CDR2 SVGIG (reference sequence). The CDR3 loop is CAWNPSGGNTIYF. The DNA of the CDR3 is TGTGCCTGGAATCCTAGTGGGGGAAACACCATATATTTT.

This clone was recorded once. The gene calls are TRBV29-1 and TRBJ2-1; D possibly uses TRBD1 or TRBD2 (5 bases each). Per the germline V gene, CDR1 is SQVTM and CDR2 is ANQGSEA. Trimming took off 4 bases at V and 6 bases at J, with 16 bases between the two ends. CDR3 length equals 14 residues. The CDR3 reads CSVGMGRRSNEQFF. CDR3 nucleotide sequence: TGCAGCGTTGGAATGGGACGGAGATCCAATGAGCAGTTCTTC.

V is TRBV28 and J is TRBJ1-2; D possibly corresponds to TRBD1 (5 bases). Trimming removed 7 bases at V and 1 base at J, with 10 bases between. This CDR3 contains 13 residues. Germline V CDR1 and CDR2: MDHEN, SYDVKM. CDR3 sequence reads: CASITGGNYGYTF. In DNA, the CDR3 is TGTGCCAGCATCACGGGGGGTAACTATGGCTACACCTTC.

The V call is TRBV19, the J call TRBJ2-3; D remains unclear. The germline V and J ends were trimmed by 6 bases and 9 bases, with 16 bases remaining between them. There are 13 residues in the CDR3. From germline, CDR1 is LNHDA and CDR2 SQIVND (reference sequence). The CDR3 region has the DNA TGTGCCAGTAGATACGCAGGAGACAAGACGCAGTATTTT. It is translated as CASRYAGDKTQYF.

V and J are TRBV3-1 (or the pseudogene TRBV3-2) and TRBJ1-2; 7 bases are shared with TRBD1. CDR3 size: 14 residues. Trimming removed 2 bases from V and 2 bases from J; junction bases left unmatched: 2. CDR1 is LGHDT and CDR2 is YNNKEL in the germline V gene (reference sequence). This CDR3 is CASSQWDRNYGYTF. For the CDR3, the DNA is TGTGCCAGCAGCCAATGGGACAGAAACTATGGCTACACCTTC.